This T cell receptor (beta chain) is drawn from a study of T cell repertoires in cytomegalovirus infection. Turning to the study itself: An indication of both CMV infection and matching HLA type came from public TCR beta signatures.

V lost 3 bases and J 6 bases, leaving 14 bases between the germline ends. Looked up from germline, CDR1 is SQVTM and CDR2 is ANQGSEA. The CDR3 is 14 residues long. Findings and caveats of the study: Frequencies of public TCR beta families were cumulated, and this identified carriers of CMV plus the relevant HLA. Ex vivo responses were dominated by HLA-C-restricted CMV-specific TCR beta clonotypes.

There are many counts of this clonotype. Antigen specificity is unknown. TCRdb ran MiXCR on the reads and lists one entry per CDR3 protein. The sample lists around 210,000 distinct CDR3 sequences, approximately 7% occurring once. The genes are TRBV29-1 and TRBJ2-2; perhaps TRBD1 as D (5 bases). Sequencing used PBMCs. The receptor comes from a human donor in good health (CMV status not recorded). Some clones in this sample may be carry-over from other donors' samples. The CDR3 is CSVESAGKAGELFF. For the CDR3, the DNA is TGCAGCGTTGAGTCGGCAGGGAAGGCCGGGGAGCTGTTTTTT.